The 22 T cell receptor beta chains below were found in one sample sequenced in a study of CD4 T cells in relation to SARS-CoV-2 and coronaviruses. Sequencing used immunoSEQ multiplex PCR; TCRdb keeps in-frame clones, though not all of them. The repertoire holds around 25,000 clones, with about 77% as singletons. Antigens for these TCRs are unknown. Unexposed donor CD4+ T cells date from about 2011-2019, before the COVID-19 pandemic. After nine to ten days of culture, CD4+ T cells were isolated. Sequenced material: CD4+ T cells from PBMCs, cultured in vitro. These receptor sequences come from a human donor in good health.

The chain carries TRBV2 and TRBJ2-7; 7 positions match TRBD1. V lost 10 bases to trimming and J lost 7 bases; unmatched junction nucleotides: 13. The CDR3 contains 13 residues. Germline-derived CDR1 and CDR2 are SNHLY and FYNNEI. For the CDR3, the DNA is TGTGCCACCATTGAAAGGACAGGCGGAGAGCAGTACTTC. Translation: CATIERTGGEQYF.

V and J are TRBV5-4 and TRBJ1-6; D not certain. Trimming removed 3 bases from V and 7 bases from J, with 8 bases in between. In germline, CDR1 is SGHNT, CDR2 YYREEE (reference sequence). This CDR3 comprises 13 residues. The CDR3 protein is CASSSRENSPLHF. The CDR3 region has the DNA TGTGCCAGCAGCTCGCGGGAGAATTCACCCCTCCACTTT.

V and J are TRBV3-1 (or the pseudogene TRBV3-2) and TRBJ2-5; 8 bases map to TRBD1. The CDR3 runs 15 residues. Per germline, CDR1 LGHDT and CDR2 YNNKEL (reference sequence). With 3 bases clipped from V and 3 bases from J, the junction kept 6 bases outside the gene matches. The CDR3 DNA reads TGTGCCAGCAGCCACTCCAGGGGGCGCGAAGAGACCCAGTACTTC. Amino acid sequence: CASSHSRGREETQYF.

The J gene is TRBJ2-2, the V gene TRBV4-3; D gene unclear. Germline CDR1 and CDR2: LGHNA and YSLEER. Trimming removed 3 bases at V and 6 bases at J, with 14 bases between. The CDR3 consists of 15 residues. The CDR3: CASSQSGLRPGELFF. CDR3 bases: TGCGCCAGCAGCCAGTCGGGCTTACGACCCGGGGAGCTGTTTTTT.

This chain connects TRBV19 to TRBJ2-1; the D call may be TRBD1 or TRBD2 (5 bases each). Germline V gene lookup returns CDR1 LNHDA and CDR2 SQIVND (reference sequence). V shed 3 bases and J shed 6 bases, with 12 bases lying between them. The CDR3 spans 14 residues. CDR3 nucleotides: TGTGCCAGTAGTATCCATGGGGACCTCAATGAGCAGTTCTTC. This translates into CASSIHGDLNEQFF.

The J gene is TRBJ1-1, the V gene TRBV9; D uncertain. The germline gives CDR1 SGDLS, CDR2 YYNGEE. V was shortened by 1 base and J by 2 bases, with 9 bases between the two germline ends. The CDR3 has 14 residues. For the CDR3, the DNA is TGTGCCAGCAGCGTATCGACGGACAACACTGAAGCTTTCTTT. Its translation: CASSVSTDNTEAFF.

This chain uses TRBV11-2 with TRBJ1-1; 7 positions agree with TRBD1. The CDR3 covers 15 residues. Trimming took 3 bases from V and 4 from J; bases not matched to a gene: 8. Per germline, CDR1 SGHAT and CDR2 FQNNGV. The CDR3 nucleotides are TGTGCCAGCAGCTTGACTGAAGGGGGCGCCACTGAAGCTTTCTTT. It codes for CASSLTEGGATEAFF.

The chain carries TRBV6-2 or TRBV6-3 and TRBJ1-5; D is unresolved. Germline V lookup: CDR1 MNHEY, CDR2 SVGEGT. The CDR3 covers 13 residues. V dropped 4 bases and J dropped 1 base, with 5 bases sitting between them. CDR3 DNA: TGTGCCAGCAGTTTACAGAGCAATCAGCCCCAGCATTTT. This sequence encodes CASSLQSNQPQHF.

The chain is built from TRBV7-2 and TRBJ1-2; 7 positions match TRBD1. V dropped 2 bases and J dropped 2; count of bases not matched to a gene: 5. The CDR3 totals 15 residues. Germline CDR1 SGHTA, CDR2 FQGNSA. The CDR3, as DNA: TGTGCCAGCAGCTTACAACAGGGGAGCAACTATGGCTACACCTTC. Translation gives CASSLQQGSNYGYTF.

For the CDR3, the DNA is TGTGCCAGCAGCCCTACAGGGAATGAGCAGTTCTTC. Its translation: CASSPTGNEQFF. This chain links TRBV27 with TRBJ2-1; TRBD1 might be the D (6 bases). CDR3 length: 12 residues. Deletions cut 6 bases from V and 7 bases from J, with 10 bases between. Germline V gene lookup returns CDR1 MNHEY and CDR2 SMNVEV (reference sequence).

The rearrangement uses TRBV5-1 and TRBJ1-1; maybe TRBD1 (5 bases). The CDR3 spans 13 residues. V was shortened by 4 bases and J by 2 bases, with 9 bases between the two germline ends. CDR1 and CDR2 from the germline V gene are SGHRS and YFSETQ. Here the CDR3 reads CASSGTTNTEAFF. The CDR3 nucleotides are TGCGCCAGCAGCGGGACGACTAACACTGAAGCTTTCTTT.

V and J are TRBV5-6 and TRBJ2-5; weak D call: TRBD2 (6 bases). The CDR3 loop spans 14 amino acids. Germline-derived CDR1 and CDR2 are SGHDT and YYEEEE. V lost 4 bases to trimming and J lost 1 base, with 11 bases between them. The CDR3 loop is CASSGGALQETQYF. CDR3 bases: TGTGCCAGCAGCGGAGGGGCCCTCCAAGAGACCCAGTACTTC.

V usage is TRBV3-1 (or the pseudogene TRBV3-2) and J usage is TRBJ1-1, with unresolved D. The CDR3 length is 12 residues. CDR1 is LGHDT, CDR2 YNNKEL, per germline (reference sequence). The V gene lost 4 bases and the J gene lost 8 bases, with 11 bases spanning the gap. Here the CDR3 DNA reads TGTGCCAGCAGCCTAAACTCCGAGGAAGCTTTCTTT. Protein sequence: CASSLNSEEAFF.

This sequence joins TRBV6-6 and TRBJ2-3; a weak D match, TRBD2 (5 bases). Trimming took off 7 bases at V and 6 bases at J, with 14 bases between the two ends. This CDR3 region has 13 residues. In germline, CDR1 is MNHNY, CDR2 SVGAGI (reference sequence). The CDR3: CASKKDYGDTQYF. Written as DNA, the CDR3 is TGTGCCAGCAAGAAAGACTATGGGGATACGCAGTATTTT.

CDR3 in DNA: TGTGCCAGCAGTGACATAACCCGGGAGACCCAGTACTTC. It specifies CASSDITRETQYF. This chain joins TRBV6-1 and TRBJ2-5; no clear D gene. Trimming pared 3 bases from V and 5 bases from J, leaving 10 bases between. Germline assignment: CDR1 MNHNS and CDR2 SASEGT. The CDR3 runs to 13 residues.

The chain couples TRBV7-2 to TRBJ1-2; D remains unclear. V was pared by 0 bases and J by 4 bases, with 9 bases between. Germline V lookup: CDR1 SGHTA, CDR2 FQGNSA. This CDR3 spans 14 amino acids. CDR3 sequence reads: CASSLASRAYGYTF. In nucleotides, the CDR3 is TGTGCCAGCAGCTTAGCCTCCAGAGCCTATGGCTACACCTTC.

In DNA, the CDR3 is TGTGCCAGCAGCCAACCGGGACAGGGGGCGGTCGGGGAGCTGTTTTTT. Its translation is CASSQPGQGAVGELFF. The genes are TRBV4-2 and TRBJ2-2, with TRBD1 matching over 12 bases. The CDR3 sequence is 16 residues long. Germline trimming cut 2 bases from V and 7 bases from J; bases unmatched to any gene: 5. CDR1 is LGHNA, CDR2 YNFKEQ, per germline.

The rearrangement joins TRBV10-1 to TRBJ1-6, with D uncertain. V gave up 4 bases and J gave up 13 bases, with 2 bases separating them. This CDR3 is 9 amino acids long. Germline V gives CDR1 WNHNN, CDR2 SYGVQD (reference sequence). The CDR3 is CASSVPLHF. CDR3 DNA: TGCGCCAGCAGTGTTCCCCTCCACTTT.

V is TRBV6-6 and J is TRBJ2-5, with TRBD1 identical over 10 bases. Germline V lookup: CDR1 MNHNY, CDR2 SVGAGI (reference sequence). The CDR3 has 16 residues. Trimming removed 6 bases from V and 4 bases from J; junction bases left unmatched: 11. CDR3 DNA sequence: TGTGCCAGCAGCTCACCAACCGGGACAGGGGTAGAGACCCAGTACTTC. Translating it yields CASSSPTGTGVETQYF.

This chain links TRBV6-5 with TRBJ1-2, with D uncertain. The CDR3 sequence is 12 residues long. V was cut by 7 bases and J by 2 bases, with 8 bases left in between. The V gene's germline CDR1 is MNHEY and CDR2 SVGAGI. CDR3 sequence reads: CASTLVNYGYTF. The CDR3 DNA is TGTGCCAGCACCTTGGTAAACTATGGCTACACCTTC.

The CDR3 region has the DNA TGTGCCAGCAGCTTGGGGGCCAGGGCAGAGACCCAGTACTTC. Translation: CASSLGARAETQYF. V usage is TRBV5-4 and J usage is TRBJ2-5; weak D call: TRBD1 (5 bases). V was trimmed by 0 bases and J by 4 bases, leaving 10 bases between them. CDR1 is SGHNT, CDR2 YYREEE, per germline (reference sequence). CDR3 length: 14 amino acids.

The chain joins TRBV5-1 to TRBJ1-3, with 12 bases matching TRBD1. This CDR3 spans 13 amino acids. The ends lost 7 bases at V and 4 bases at J; junction bases unmatched: 0. CDR1 is SGHRS, CDR2 YFSETQ, per germline. CDR3 sequence reads: CASGTGGGNTIYF. The CDR3 region has the DNA TGCGCCAGCGGGACAGGGGGCGGAAACACCATATATTTT.